Listed here are 14 T cell receptor beta chains from one sample, sequenced in a study of blood T cell repertoires in COVID-19. Produced via immunoSEQ multiplex PCR; TCRdb's table is partial and in-frame only. The sample has about 250,000 clones, about three quarters seen once; the top ten hold around 3.4%. What was sequenced was peripheral blood. The receptors here all came from a woman at least 80 years old with acute or convalescent COVID-19.

This sequence joins TRBV29-1 and TRBJ2-6; 9 positions match TRBD1. Germline-derived CDR1 and CDR2 are SQVTM and ANQGSEA. The CDR3 loop spans 16 amino acids. J lost 2 bases, V lost 3 bases, and 5 bases had no gene match. The CDR3 is CSVELQGAAGANVLTF. For the CDR3, the DNA is TGCAGCGTTGAGCTACAGGGGGCTGCTGGGGCCAACGTCCTGACTTTC.

This chain links TRBV6-2 or TRBV6-3 with TRBJ2-1, with D possibly matching TRBD2 (6 bases). V lost 2 bases and J 12 bases, leaving 23 bases between the germline ends. Germline assignment: CDR1 MNHEY and CDR2 SVGEGT. The CDR3 totals 16 residues. CDR3 coding DNA: TGTGCCAGCAGTTACATGGGACTCTGGCCTGGATTGGCGCAGTTCTTC. Translating gives CASSYMGLWPGLAQFF.

This clone was counted only a few times. The rearrangement links TRBV6-5 to TRBJ2-5; 12 nucleotides match TRBD2. Germline lookup yields CDR1 MNHEY and CDR2 SVGAGI. The CDR3 consists of 15 residues. With V trimmed by 5 bases and J by 5 bases, 6 bases remained unmatched. CDR3: CASSRTSGIGETQYF. CDR3 coding DNA: TGTGCCAGCAGTAGGACTAGCGGGATAGGTGAGACCCAGTACTTC.

The V and J genes are TRBV1 and TRBJ2-7; the D segment call TRBD2 is taken from the table without a DNA check. TRBV1 is tagged as a pseudogene. CDR3 length equals 16 residues. For the CDR3, the DNA is TGCACCAGCAGCCAAGATAGGCGGGGGGGCTCGTGCGAGCAGTACTTC. This encodes CTSSQDRRGGSCEQYF.

This clone has just one count. The chain joins TRBV19 to TRBJ1-1; the D gene is possibly TRBD1 (6 bases). This CDR3 contains 14 residues. The germline V gene has CDR1 LNHDA and CDR2 SQIVND (reference sequence). The ends were cut back, 2 bases at V and 4 bases at J, with 11 bases in the middle. In DNA, the CDR3 is TGTGCCAGTAGTATAAGATCCAGGGGCACTGAAGCTTTCTTT. It codes for CASSIRSRGTEAFF.

This clone turned up a few times. V and J are TRBV7-9 and TRBJ2-5; D remains unclear. V lost 1 base and J 2 bases, leaving 11 bases between the germline ends. Germline-derived CDR1 and CDR2 are SEHNR and FQNEAQ (reference sequence). This CDR3 has 15 amino acids. The CDR3 sequence is CASSLGAVIQETQYF. DNA of the CDR3: TGTGCCAGCAGCTTAGGGGCAGTTATACAAGAGACCCAGTACTTC.

The gene calls are TRBV7-9 and TRBJ2-7; 8 nucleotides align to TRBD2. The CDR3 contains 14 residues. The J segment lost 0 bases and the V segment lost 4 bases, leaving 2 bases of the junction unmatched. Germline V lookup: CDR1 SEHNR, CDR2 FQNEAQ (reference sequence). The DNA of the CDR3 is TGTGCCAGCAGCTCCAGCGGGAGCTCCTACGAGCAGTACTTC. Residues: CASSSSGSSYEQYF.

The J gene is TRBJ1-5, the V gene TRBV5-1, with D hard to call. The CDR3 sequence is 15 residues long. V lost 0 bases and J lost 6, with 13 bases in between. The germline CDR1 and CDR2 sequences are SGHRS and YFSETQ. The CDR3 loop is CASSLDPGASQPQHF. The DNA of the CDR3 is TGCGCCAGCAGCTTGGATCCGGGTGCGAGTCAGCCCCAGCATTTT.

The chain carries TRBV24-1 and TRBJ1-1, with TRBD1 matching over 9 bases. V was clipped by 7 bases and J by 2 bases; unmatched bases: 1. The CDR3 consists of 13 residues. Germline assignment: CDR1 KGHDR and CDR2 SFDVKD. CDR3: CATRGQGNTEAFF. CDR3 nucleotide sequence: TGTGCCACCAGGGGACAGGGAAACACTGAAGCTTTCTTT.

J is TRBJ1-2 and V is TRBV5-4; D possibly corresponds to TRBD1 (5 bases). The CDR3 spans 16 residues. CDR1 and CDR2 (germline): SGHNT, YYREEE (reference sequence). The germline V and J ends were trimmed by 0 bases and 7 bases, with 19 bases remaining between them. The CDR3: CASSLGGGTVSFGYTF. The CDR3 bases are TGTGCCAGCAGCTTGGGTGGGGGGACGGTATCCTTTGGCTACACCTTC.

DNA for the CDR3: TGTGCCAGCAGCGTAGCTCAGGGGATGGGCGAGCAGTACTTC. Amino acid sequence: CASSVAQGMGEQYF. The chain joins TRBV9 to TRBJ2-7; tentative D call: TRBD1 (6 bases). Trimming stripped 0 bases from V and 6 bases from J, with 13 bases between. From germline, CDR1 is SGDLS and CDR2 YYNGEE. CDR3 length: 14 residues.

This chain joins TRBV9 and TRBJ1-2; tentatively, D is TRBD1 (6 bases). This CDR3 spans 13 amino acids. Germline CDR1 SGDLS, CDR2 YYNGEE. Trimming left V 7 bases short and J 8 bases short, with 18 bases between. The CDR3 protein is CASSKAPGEGYTF. CDR3 DNA sequence: TGTGCCAGCTCCAAGGCCCCAGGGGAAGGCTACACCTTC. Looking up the rest from reference TRBV9 and TRBJ1-2 gives the full variable domain: DSGVTQTPKHLITATGQRVTLRCSPRSGDLSVYWYQQSLDQGLQFLIQYYNGEERAKGNILERFSAQQFPDLHSELNLSSLELGDSALYFCASSKAPGEGYTFGSGTRLTVV.

The chain combines TRBV9 with TRBJ1-2; 7 bases line up with TRBD1. Germline values: CDR1 SGDLS, CDR2 YYNGEE. CDR3 length: 15 residues. Unmatched junction bases numbered 14, after V lost 4 bases and J lost 8 bases. Here the CDR3 DNA reads TGTGCCAGCAGCCCTACAATTACAGGGGAGACGGGCTACACCTTC. Protein product: CASSPTITGETGYTF.

The V gene is TRBV6-4, the J gene TRBJ2-3, with D possibly being TRBD1 (6 bases). Germline loops: CDR1 MRHNA, CDR2 SNTAGT. Between the trimmed V and J ends, which lost 0 bases and 6 bases, there was a span of 16 bases. CDR3 length equals 16 residues. The CDR3: CASSDSANRVWDTQYF. In DNA form, the CDR3 reads TGTGCCAGCAGTGACTCCGCGAACAGGGTATGGGATACGCAGTATTTT.